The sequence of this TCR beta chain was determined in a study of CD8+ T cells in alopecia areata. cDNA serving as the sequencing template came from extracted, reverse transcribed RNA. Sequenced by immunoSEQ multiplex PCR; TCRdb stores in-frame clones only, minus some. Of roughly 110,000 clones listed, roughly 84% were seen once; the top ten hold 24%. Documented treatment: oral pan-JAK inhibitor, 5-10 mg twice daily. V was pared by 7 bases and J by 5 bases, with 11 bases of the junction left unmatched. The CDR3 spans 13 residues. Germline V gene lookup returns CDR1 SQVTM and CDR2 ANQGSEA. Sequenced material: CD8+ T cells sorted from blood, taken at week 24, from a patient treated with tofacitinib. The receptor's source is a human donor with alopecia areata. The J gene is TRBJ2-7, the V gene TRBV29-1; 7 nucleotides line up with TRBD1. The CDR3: CSATDRSEDEQYF. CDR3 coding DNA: TGCAGCGCCACGGACAGGTCAGAGGACGAGCAGTACTTC.